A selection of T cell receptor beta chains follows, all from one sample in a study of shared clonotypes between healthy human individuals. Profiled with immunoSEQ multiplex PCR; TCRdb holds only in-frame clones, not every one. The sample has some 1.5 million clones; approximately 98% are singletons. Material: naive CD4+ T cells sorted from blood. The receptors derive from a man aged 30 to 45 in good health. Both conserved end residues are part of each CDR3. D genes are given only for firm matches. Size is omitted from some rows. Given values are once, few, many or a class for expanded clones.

cdr3_aa: CASSSLGGVGSGNTIYF; cdr3_nt: TGTGCCAGCAGCTCCCTAGGGGGGGTCGGCTCTGGAAACACCATATATTTT; d_call: -; clone_size: -; j_call: TRBJ1-3; v_call: TRBV7-2
cdr3_aa: CAWQRGGNTEAFF; cdr3_nt: TGTGCCTGGCAACGGGGAGGGAACACTGAAGCTTTCTTT; d_call: -; clone_size: -; j_call: TRBJ1-1; v_call: TRBV30
cdr3_aa: CASSSGQYNEKLFF; cdr3_nt: TGTGCCAGCAGTTCCGGACAGTATAATGAAAAACTGTTTTTT; d_call: -; clone_size: -; j_call: TRBJ1-4; v_call: TRBV7-9
cdr3_aa: CASSEAGNQPQHF; cdr3_nt: TGTGCCAGCAGTGAAGCGGGGAATCAGCCCCAGCATTTT; d_call: -; clone_size: -; j_call: TRBJ1-5; v_call: TRBV6-1
cdr3_aa: CASSLKGATSLTEQYF; cdr3_nt: TGCGCCAGCAGCCTAAAGGGGGCCACTAGTTTGACCGAGCAGTACTTC; d_call: TRBD1; clone_size: -; j_call: TRBJ2-7; v_call: TRBV4-1
cdr3_aa: CSVGSGYNEQFF; cdr3_nt: TGCAGCGTTGGGAGCGGCTACAATGAGCAGTTCTTC; d_call: -; clone_size: -; j_call: TRBJ2-1; v_call: TRBV29-1
cdr3_aa: CASSFIPGQQDGYTF; cdr3_nt: TGTGCCAGCAGTTTTATCCCGGGGCAGCAGGACGGCTACACCTTC; d_call: -; clone_size: few; j_call: TRBJ1-2; v_call: TRBV28
cdr3_aa: CASSIATGAGELFF; cdr3_nt: TGTGCCAGTAGTATAGCGACAGGGGCCGGGGAGCTGTTTTTT; d_call: TRBD1; clone_size: -; j_call: TRBJ2-2; v_call: TRBV19
cdr3_aa: CASSPGPDASQYF; cdr3_nt: TGTGCCAGCTCACCCGGGCCAGATGCGTCCCAGTACTTC; d_call: -; clone_size: -; j_call: TRBJ2-5; v_call: TRBV18
cdr3_aa: CASSQRAYTDTQYF; cdr3_nt: TGTGCCAGCAGCCAGCGGGCCTACACAGATACGCAGTATTTT; d_call: -; clone_size: -; j_call: TRBJ2-3; v_call: TRBV14
cdr3_aa: CASSSSKKHNEQFF; cdr3_nt: TGTGCCAGCAGCTCCAGCAAGAAACACAATGAGCAGTTCTTC; d_call: -; clone_size: -; j_call: TRBJ2-1; v_call: TRBV7-6
cdr3_aa: CAMASGSSYEQFF; cdr3_nt: TGTGCCATGGCTAGCGGGAGCTCGTATGAGCAGTTCTTC; d_call: TRBD2; clone_size: -; j_call: TRBJ2-1; v_call: TRBV10-3
cdr3_aa: CASTLGGYQETQYF; cdr3_nt: TGTGCCAGCACCTTAGGAGGGTACCAAGAGACCCAGTACTTC; d_call: -; clone_size: -; j_call: TRBJ2-5; v_call: TRBV7-9
cdr3_aa: CASSLPSGRLDTQYF; cdr3_nt: TGTGCCAGCAGCTTGCCTAGCGGGAGGTTAGATACGCAGTATTTT; d_call: TRBD2; clone_size: -; j_call: TRBJ2-3; v_call: TRBV5-4
cdr3_aa: CASSLVGGAYEQYF; cdr3_nt: TGCGCCAGCAGCTTGGTTGGGGGTGCCTACGAGCAGTACTTC; d_call: -; clone_size: -; j_call: TRBJ2-7; v_call: TRBV5-1
cdr3_aa: CASRDRDDTQYF; cdr3_nt: TGCGCCAGCCGCGACAGGGATGATACGCAGTATTTT; d_call: TRBD1; clone_size: -; j_call: TRBJ2-3; v_call: TRBV23-1
cdr3_aa: CASSLEGLVYNEQFF; cdr3_nt: TGTGCCAGCAGCTTGGAGGGACTAGTGTACAATGAGCAGTTCTTC; d_call: TRBD2; clone_size: -; j_call: TRBJ2-1; v_call: TRBV5-5
cdr3_aa: CASSASRDAITDTQYF; cdr3_nt: TGTGCCAGCAGCGCCAGCCGGGACGCAATCACAGATACGCAGTATTTT; d_call: -; clone_size: -; j_call: TRBJ2-3; v_call: TRBV9
cdr3_aa: CASGRGGIHEQFF; cdr3_nt: TGTGCTAGTGGCCGGGGGGGGATTCATGAGCAGTTCTTC; d_call: TRBD2; clone_size: -; j_call: TRBJ2-1; v_call: TRBV12-5
cdr3_aa: CASSQEQEGTQYF; cdr3_nt: TGTGCCAGCAGCCAGGAGCAGGAGGGAACCCAGTACTTC; d_call: -; clone_size: -; j_call: TRBJ2-5; v_call: TRBV9
cdr3_aa: CASSVGQPQETQYF; cdr3_nt: TGTGCCAGCAGCGTAGGTCAGCCACAAGAGACCCAGTACTTC; d_call: -; clone_size: -; j_call: TRBJ2-5; v_call: TRBV9
cdr3_aa: CASSLAKGEQYF; cdr3_nt: TGTGCCAGCAGCTTAGCGAAGGGGGAGCAGTACTTC; d_call: -; clone_size: -; j_call: TRBJ2-7; v_call: TRBV7-8
cdr3_aa: CASSTAEGGKNIQYF; cdr3_nt: TGTGCCAGCAGCACTGCTGAGGGTGGGAAAAACATTCAGTACTTC; d_call: -; clone_size: -; j_call: TRBJ2-4; v_call: TRBV28
cdr3_aa: CASSDRGRFDYGYTF; cdr3_nt: TGTGCCAGCAGTGACAGGGGGCGCTTTGACTATGGCTACACCTTC; d_call: TRBD1; clone_size: -; j_call: TRBJ1-2; v_call: TRBV6-1
cdr3_aa: CASSFFATTDTQYF; cdr3_nt: TGTGCCAGCAGTTTCTTTGCGACCACAGATACGCAGTATTTT; d_call: -; clone_size: -; j_call: TRBJ2-3; v_call: TRBV27
cdr3_aa: CASSYSSTGGNTEAFF; cdr3_nt: TGTGCCAGCAGTTACTCGAGTACGGGGGGGAACACTGAAGCTTTCTTT; d_call: -; clone_size: -; j_call: TRBJ1-1; v_call: TRBV6-5
cdr3_aa: CARSRARGGNQPQHF; cdr3_nt: TGTGCCAGAAGCCGAGCCAGGGGTGGCAATCAGCCCCAGCATTTT; d_call: -; clone_size: -; j_call: TRBJ1-5; v_call: TRBV5-3
cdr3_aa: CASSLKPNTEAFF; cdr3_nt: TGCGCCAGCAGTCTAAAACCGAACACTGAAGCTTTCTTT; d_call: -; clone_size: -; j_call: TRBJ1-1; v_call: TRBV10-1
cdr3_aa: CASRDRLGIYYGYTF; cdr3_nt: TGTGCCAGCAGGGACCGTCTTGGCATTTACTATGGCTACACCTTC; d_call: -; clone_size: -; j_call: TRBJ1-2; v_call: TRBV6-1
cdr3_aa: CASSFPPTGAGNTIYF; cdr3_nt: TGTGCCAGCAGTTTCCCTCCGACAGGGGCTGGAAACACCATATATTTT; d_call: TRBD1; clone_size: -; j_call: TRBJ1-3; v_call: TRBV28
cdr3_aa: CASSEDRVGQPQHF; cdr3_nt: TGTGCCAGTAGTGAGGACAGGGTTGGTCAGCCCCAGCATTTT; d_call: TRBD1; clone_size: -; j_call: TRBJ1-5; v_call: TRBV19
cdr3_aa: CASSSPGQGGDTQYF; cdr3_nt: TGTGCCAGCAGTTCCCCGGGACAGGGTGGAGATACGCAGTATTTT; d_call: TRBD1; clone_size: -; j_call: TRBJ2-3; v_call: TRBV6-6
cdr3_aa: CASSESAVSDTQYF; cdr3_nt: TGCGCCAGCAGTGAGTCCGCAGTTTCAGATACGCAGTATTTT; d_call: -; clone_size: once; j_call: TRBJ2-3; v_call: TRBV10-1
cdr3_aa: CAWSVRQGTEHF; cdr3_nt: TGTGCCTGGAGTGTACGCCAGGGGACCGAGCATTTT; d_call: -; clone_size: -; j_call: TRBJ1-5; v_call: TRBV30
cdr3_aa: CASSVRDRETQYF; cdr3_nt: TGTGCCAGCAGTGTGCGGGATAGGGAGACCCAGTACTTC; d_call: -; clone_size: -; j_call: TRBJ2-5; v_call: TRBV28
cdr3_aa: CASSLTSLGTGELFF; cdr3_nt: TGTGCCAGCAGTTTAACTAGCCTGGGCACCGGGGAGCTGTTTTTT; d_call: -; clone_size: once; j_call: TRBJ2-2; v_call: TRBV28
cdr3_aa: CASSLNGQGASYEQYF; cdr3_nt: TGCGCCAGCAGCTTGAATGGGCAGGGGGCATCCTACGAGCAGTACTTC; d_call: TRBD1; clone_size: -; j_call: TRBJ2-7; v_call: TRBV5-1
cdr3_aa: CASSIGVGTEAFF; cdr3_nt: TGTGCCAGTAGTATTGGGGTTGGCACTGAAGCTTTCTTT; d_call: -; clone_size: -; j_call: TRBJ1-1; v_call: TRBV19
cdr3_aa: CASSLIGQSGELFF; cdr3_nt: TGTGCCAGCAGCTTAATAGGGCAGTCCGGGGAGCTGTTTTTT; d_call: -; clone_size: -; j_call: TRBJ2-2; v_call: TRBV7-3
cdr3_aa: CASSPLADPFYEQYF; cdr3_nt: TGTGCCAGCAGCCCTCTAGCGGATCCTTTCTACGAGCAGTACTTC; d_call: TRBD2; clone_size: -; j_call: TRBJ2-7; v_call: TRBV7-9
cdr3_aa: CASSFRGVMNTEAFF; cdr3_nt: TGTGCCAGCAGCTTTCGTGGCGTCATGAACACTGAAGCTTTCTTT; d_call: -; clone_size: -; j_call: TRBJ1-1; v_call: TRBV28
cdr3_aa: CSARSGLEAFF; cdr3_nt: TGCAGTGCTAGGTCAGGGTTGGAAGCTTTCTTT; d_call: -; clone_size: -; j_call: TRBJ1-1; v_call: TRBV20-1
cdr3_aa: CASSGAPKQPQHF; cdr3_nt: TGTGCCAGCTCCGGGGCACCGAAACAGCCCCAGCATTTT; d_call: -; clone_size: -; j_call: TRBJ1-5; v_call: TRBV5-8
cdr3_aa: CASSGGTSGNTGELFF; cdr3_nt: TGTGCCAGCAGCGGTGGGACTAGCGGGAACACCGGGGAGCTGTTTTTT; d_call: TRBD2; clone_size: -; j_call: TRBJ2-2; v_call: TRBV5-4
cdr3_aa: CASSLKSGTGVYEQYF; cdr3_nt: TGTGCCAGCAGCTTAAAATCCGGGACAGGGGTATACGAGCAGTACTTC; d_call: TRBD1; clone_size: -; j_call: TRBJ2-7; v_call: TRBV7-8
cdr3_aa: CASSLSGSSNQPQHF; cdr3_nt: TGTGCCAGCAGTTTATCGGGATCCAGTAATCAGCCCCAGCATTTT; d_call: -; clone_size: -; j_call: TRBJ1-5; v_call: TRBV27
cdr3_aa: CASNWGIGGGVAYEQYF; cdr3_nt: TGTGCCAGCAATTGGGGGATTGGGGGAGGCGTCGCCTACGAGCAGTACTTC; d_call: -; clone_size: -; j_call: TRBJ2-7; v_call: TRBV28
cdr3_aa: CASSETGGAYAEAFF; cdr3_nt: TGTGCCAGCAGTGAGACAGGGGGCGCGTACGCTGAAGCTTTCTTT; d_call: TRBD1; clone_size: -; j_call: TRBJ1-1; v_call: TRBV6-1
cdr3_aa: CASSEQAADQGEQYF; cdr3_nt: TGTGCCAGCAGTGAACAGGCGGCTGATCAAGGCGAGCAGTACTTC; d_call: -; clone_size: -; j_call: TRBJ2-7; v_call: TRBV6-1
cdr3_aa: CATSNRAVDNEQFF; cdr3_nt: TGTGCCACCAGCAACAGGGCGGTAGACAATGAGCAGTTCTTC; d_call: -; clone_size: -; j_call: TRBJ2-1; v_call: TRBV15